Listed below are T cell receptor beta chains from one sample, sequenced in a study of Ad26.COV2.S vaccination and SARS-CoV-2 variants. TCRdb's copy holds only in-frame clones and misses some; the assay was immunoSEQ multiplex PCR. The sample includes hundreds of thousands of clones, 75% to 95% of them seen just once. The source was peripheral blood, collected in a trial of Ad26.COV2.S vaccine versus placebo. The source of these receptors is a person between 18 and 59 years old who received the Ad26.COV2.S COVID-19 vaccine or a placebo. CDR3s include the opening cysteine and the closing phenylalanine or tryptophan. A D gene is named only where the DNA matches it firmly. Part of the rows lack a size; the others show once, few, many or a class for expanded clones.

TRBD2 TRBJ2-5 few TRBV7-2 16 CASSLGSSGSGKTQYF TGTGCCAGCAGCTTAGGGTCTAGCGGGAGTGGGAAGACCCAGTACTTC
- TRBJ1-1 - TRBV12-5 12 CASGWWGAEAFF TGTGCTAGTGGTTGGTGGGGTGCTGAAGCTTTCTTT
- TRBJ1-2 - TRBV6-5 14 CASRGEGTENGYTF TGTGCCAGCAGGGGGGAGGGTACAGAGAATGGCTACACCTTC
- TRBJ1-4 - TRBV7-9 14 CASSLGQAGEKLFF TGTGCCAGCAGCTTAGGTCAGGCCGGTGAAAAACTGTTTTTT
- TRBJ2-3 - TRBV5-4 15 CASTVGVGVTDTQYF TGTGCCAGCACCGTAGGGGTCGGAGTAACAGATACGCAGTATTTT
TRBD1 TRBJ1-5 - TRBV2 16 CASSDIQGPLNQPQHF TGTGCCAGCAGTGATATACAGGGGCCTCTCAATCAGCCCCAGCATTTT
- TRBJ2-7 - TRBV6-5 14 CASAYSYGTYEQYF TGTGCCAGCGCGTATAGTTACGGTACCTACGAGCAGTACTTC
- TRBJ2-1 - TRBV18 16 CASSPYSTGSYNEQFF TGTGCCAGCTCACCTTACTCGACAGGCTCCTACAATGAGCAGTTCTTC
- TRBJ2-1 - TRBV11-2 15 CASSLGRVSYNEQFF TGTGCCAGCAGCTTAGGGAGGGTTTCCTACAATGAGCAGTTCTTC
TRBD1 TRBJ1-5 - TRBV19 20 CASSIPSGQADQGSNQPQHF TGTGCCAGTAGTATCCCCTCCGGACAGGCAGACCAGGGTAGCAATCAGCCCCAGCATTTT
- TRBJ2-3 - TRBV6-1 14 CASSEQGRTDTQYF TGTGCCAGCAGTGAACAGGGGAGGACAGATACGCAGTATTTT
TRBD2 TRBJ2-1 - TRBV7-2 13 CASSSLADNEQFF TGTGCCAGCAGCTCACTAGCGGACAATGAGCAGTTCTTC
TRBD1 TRBJ2-7 once TRBV27 14 CASRNTWTGNEQYF TGTGCCAGCAGAAATACTTGGACAGGGAACGAGCAGTACTTC
TRBD2 TRBJ2-1 once TRBV28 16 CASSPRTSGIYNEQFF TGTGCCAGCAGTCCACGGACTAGCGGGATTTACAATGAGCAGTTCTTC
TRBD2 TRBJ2-1 - TRBV6-1 15 CASSEGPSGQYEQFF TGTGCCAGCAGTGAAGGTCCTAGCGGGCAGTATGAGCAGTTCTTC
- TRBJ2-1 - TRBV5-1 15 CASSPLEGPGVEQFF TGCGCCAGCAGCCCCCTGGAGGGCCCGGGGGTCGAGCAGTTCTTC
- TRBJ1-4 - TRBV25-1 13 CASSEKVNEKLFF TGTGCCAGCAGTGAAAAAGTTAATGAAAAACTGTTTTTT
TRBD2 TRBJ2-1 once TRBV7-9 17 CASSSGTSGTIYNEQFF TGTGCCAGCAGCTCCGGGACTAGCGGGACAATCTACAATGAGCAGTTCTTC
- TRBJ1-1 - TRBV6-4 13 CASSVRENTEAFF TGTGCCAGCAGTGTTAGGGAGAACACTGAAGCTTTCTTT
- TRBJ1-2 - TRBV5-5 13 CASSLAGPYGYTF TGTGCCAGCAGCTTGGCGGGGCCCTATGGCTACACCTTC
- TRBJ2-7 - TRBV7-9 14 CASSPWGGHDEQYF TGTGCCAGCAGCCCTTGGGGGGGGCACGACGAGCAGTACTTC
- TRBJ2-5 - TRBV3-1/TRBV3-2 16 CASSQDQVQVQETQYF TGTGCCAGCAGCCAAGATCAAGTGCAGGTACAAGAGACCCAGTACTTC
TRBD2 TRBJ2-1 - TRBV7-2 14 CASSLGGPLNEQFF TGTGCCAGCTCCCTGGGAGGGCCTTTAAATGAGCAGTTCTTC
- TRBJ2-7 once TRBV4-1 15 CASSQVVTDTYEQYF TGCGCCAGCAGCCAAGTCGTGACGGACACCTACGAGCAGTACTTC
- TRBJ2-7 - TRBV6-5 14 CASTGWGDSYEQYF TGTGCCAGCACCGGCTGGGGGGATTCCTACGAGCAGTACTTC
TRBD2 TRBJ2-3 - TRBV6-5 15 CASRTGTTGTDTQYF TGTGCCAGCAGAACCGGGACTACCGGCACAGATACGCAGTATTTT
TRBD1 TRBJ2-1 - TRBV7-3 16 CASSPSPGQGLNEQFF TGTGCCAGCAGTCCCTCTCCGGGACAGGGACTGAATGAGCAGTTCTTC
- TRBJ2-7 - TRBV10-3 14 CAISESGLHYEQYF TGTGCCATCAGTGAGTCAGGACTGCACTACGAGCAGTACTTC
TRBD1 TRBJ1-5 - TRBV19 18 CASSPRDRDPYSNQPQHF TGTGCCAGTAGTCCCCGGGACAGGGATCCTTATAGCAATCAGCCCCAGCATTTT
- TRBJ1-4 - TRBV7-2 14 CASSLARTSEKLFF TGTGCCAGCAGCTTAGCCAGGACCAGTGAAAAACTGTTTTTT
TRBD1 TRBJ1-2 - TRBV5-6 11 CASSRQGSYTF TGTGCCAGCAGCCGACAGGGATCCTACACCTTC
- TRBJ1-4 - TRBV7-6 14 CASSLFKGEGKLFF TGTGCCAGCAGCTTGTTCAAGGGGGAAGGAAAACTGTTTTTT
TRBD1 TRBJ2-7 - TRBV28 14 CASTPGTGSYEQYF TGTGCCAGCACCCCGGGGACAGGAAGCTACGAGCAGTACTTC
TRBD2 TRBJ2-7 - TRBV14 16 CASSQGWTSGLYEQYF TGTGCCAGCAGCCAAGGTTGGACTAGCGGGCTCTACGAGCAGTACTTC
- TRBJ2-5 - TRBV24-1 14 CATSQPGQAETQYF TGTGCCACCTCCCAGCCAGGCCAGGCGGAGACCCAGTACTTC
TRBD1 TRBJ2-4 once TRBV19 16 CASSIDRGQGGNIQYF TGTGCCAGTAGTATAGATCGGGGACAGGGAGGGAACATTCAGTACTTC
TRBD1 TRBJ2-2 once TRBV18 16 CASSPKTGGNTGELFF TGTGCCAGCTCGCCCAAAACAGGGGGCAACACCGGGGAGCTGTTTTTT
TRBD1 TRBJ2-5 - TRBV6-2/TRBV6-3 16 CASSYSKRDREETQYF TGTGCCAGCAGTTACTCGAAAAGGGACAGGGAAGAGACCCAGTACTTC
TRBD1 TRBJ2-7 once TRBV15 15 CATSRRTGDSYEQYF TGTGCCACCAGCAGGCGGACAGGGGACTCCTACGAGCAGTACTTC
- TRBJ2-7 - TRBV18 16 CASSTQTGTGTYEQYF TGTGCCAGCTCAACCCAAACCGGGACTGGGACCTACGAGCAGTACTTC
- TRBJ1-1 - TRBV6-5 14 CASSYSGLWTEAFF TGTGCCAGCAGTTACTCGGGGTTGTGGACTGAAGCTTTCTTT
TRBD1 TRBJ1-3 - TRBV10-2 15 CASTTQGALGNTIYF TGCGCCAGTACAACACAGGGGGCCTTGGGAAACACCATATATTTT
TRBD2 TRBJ2-5 - TRBV4-3 15 CASSQDWAGGQTQYF TGCGCCAGCAGCCAAGATTGGGCGGGGGGGCAGACCCAGTACTTC
- TRBJ2-7 few TRBV10-3 11 CAIGENYEQYF TGTGCCATCGGGGAAAACTACGAGCAGTACTTC
- TRBJ1-1 - TRBV6-6 13 CASTVLKNTEAFF TGTGCCAGCACCGTCCTGAAGAACACTGAAGCTTTCTTT
- TRBJ2-7 - TRBV30 11 CAWSGSWQQYF TGTGCCTGGAGTGGAAGTTGGCAGCAGTACTTC
TRBD1 TRBJ2-2 once TRBV2 15 CASSTRTGGFGELFF TGTGCCAGCAGTACCCGGACAGGGGGGTTCGGGGAGCTGTTTTTT
- TRBJ2-2 - TRBV3-1/TRBV3-2 21 CASSQRDQIRRGSPNTGELFF TGTGCCAGCAGCCAACGGGACCAAATCAGGCGAGGAAGCCCGAACACCGGGGAGCTGTTTTTT
TRBD1 TRBJ1-1 - TRBV5-1 16 CASSIRTGYGNTEAFF TGCGCCAGCAGCATACGGACAGGGTACGGGAACACTGAAGCTTTCTTT
- TRBJ2-1 few TRBV7-7 15 CASSAGRGSYNEQFF TGTGCTAGCAGCGCCGGCAGGGGCTCCTACAATGAGCAGTTCTTC
- TRBJ1-4 - TRBV7-9 12 CASSHGDEKLFF TGTGCCAGCAGCCACGGGGATGAAAAACTGTTTTTT
TRBD2 TRBJ2-5 - TRBV2 13 CAASLAVQETQYF TGTGCCGCTAGCCTAGCGGTACAAGAGACCCAGTACTTC
TRBD2 TRBJ2-7 - TRBV6-5 11 CASSYSGLEFF TGTGCCAGCAGTTACTCGGGACTAGAGTTTTTC
- TRBJ2-5 - TRBV2 12 CASDGPQETQYF TGTGCCAGTGACGGCCCCCAAGAGACCCAGTACTTC
TRBD2 TRBJ2-1 - TRBV7-9 14 CASSAAGLAFEQFF TGTGCCAGCAGCGCAGCGGGACTAGCCTTCGAGCAGTTCTTC
- TRBJ1-3 - TRBV7-2 15 CASSLGRGRENTIYF TGTGCCAGCAGCTTAGGTCGCGGCAGGGAAAACACCATATATTTT
- TRBJ1-2 - TRBV7-9 17 CASSSPSPRRIGDGYTF TGTGCCAGCAGCTCCCCCTCCCCGCGCAGGATTGGAGATGGCTACACCTTC